The clone carrying this T cell receptor (beta chain) was picked up one time. Data came from immunoSEQ multiplex PCR; TCRdb stores just in-frame clones and leaves some out. Of tens of thousands of clones listed, approximately 80% were seen once; the top ten hold more than 5%. This specimen belongs to a study of blood T cell repertoires in COVID-19. The overall study: Acute-phase and convalescent COVID-19 samples originated in the United States, Italy and Spain.

The sequence derives from a woman aged 55-69 years with acute or convalescent COVID-19. Sequenced: peripheral blood.

The CDR3 loop reads CASSPPPGQGSGNTIYF. The CDR3 DNA reads TGTGCCAGCAGTCCGCCTCCGGGACAGGGATCTGGAAACACCATATATTTT. The V and J genes are TRBV6-6 and TRBJ1-3, with 9 bases aligning to TRBD1. The V gene's germline CDR1 is MNHNY and CDR2 SVGAGI (reference sequence). The CDR3 length is 17 residues. V was clipped by 5 bases and J by 1 base; unmatched bases: 9.